Here is one TCR beta chain with its context. Germline and junction disagree at one end, which may indicate a read error. This record belongs to a study of CD8+CD57+ T cells in acquired aplastic anemia. Before being chosen for sequencing, patients had shown CD8+CD57+ cell expansion by flow cytometry. The study profiled TCR beta VDJ and CDR3 using genomic DNA as template. TCRdb called the reads again in MiXCR, with one record for every CDR3 protein. This table has roughly 200,000 distinct CDR3 sequences, approximately 60% appearing once. CDR3 length: 16 residues. The V gene's germline CDR1 is SSHAT and CDR2 FNYEAQ (reference sequence).

The clonotype was recovered from a human donor with aplastic anemia. The rearrangement joins TRBV7-7 to TRBJ2-1; 11 bases align to TRBD2. The specimen was sorted CD4+, CD8+, or CD8+CD57+ T cells (not recorded which) from PBMCs. The CDR3 region is CASSPLAGGRYNEQFF. In nucleotides, the CDR3 is TGTGCTAGCAGCCCATTAGCGGGGGGGCGTTACAATGAGCAGTTCTTC. Full variable domain (remainder filled in from reference TRBV7-7 and TRBJ2-1): GAGVSQSPRYKVTKRGQDVTLRCDPISSHATLYWYQQALGQGPEFLTYFNYEAQPDKSGLPSDRFSAERPEGSISTLTIQRTEQRDSAMYRCASSPLAGGRYNEQFFGPGTRLTVL.